One sample yielded the 27 T cell receptor beta chains listed below, sequenced in a study of CD4 T cells in relation to SARS-CoV-2 and coronaviruses. Here immunoSEQ multiplex PCR was the method, and the copy in TCRdb shows in-frame clones only, minus some. Here the sample spans 32,000 or so clones, approximately 76% being singletons. For these receptors, no antigen is known. CD4+ T cells from unexposed donors were obtained before the COVID-19 pandemic (2011-2018). The cells were cultured for under twelve days before CD4+ T cells were isolated. Sample: CD4+ T cells from PBMCs, cultured in vitro. The receptors shown here come from a human donor in good health.

The V call is TRBV7-8, the J call TRBJ2-2, with D possibly matching TRBD2 (6 bases). CDR1 is SGHVS, CDR2 FQNEAQ, per germline. The CDR3 spans 16 residues. Trimming took off 2 bases at V and 4 bases at J, with 14 bases between the two ends. CDR3 amino acids: CASSLRAGTITGELFF. For the CDR3, the DNA is TGTGCCAGCAGCTTACGAGCGGGTACGATCACCGGGGAGCTGTTTTTT.

The chain has TRBV11-3 and TRBJ2-1; 7 positions match TRBD2. The trim removed 0 bases at V and 4 bases at J, leaving 6 bases unmatched. Germline loops: CDR1 SGHNT, CDR2 YENEEA. The CDR3 extends over 16 amino acids. The CDR3 DNA reads TGTGCCAGCAGCTTAGATGTGGGGGGGTTATACAATGAGCAGTTCTTC. Its protein product is CASSLDVGGLYNEQFF. The complete variable domain, with remaining parts taken from reference TRBV11-3 and TRBJ2-1, reads EAGVVQSPRYKIIEKKQPVAFWCNPISGHNTLYWYLQNLGQGPELLIRYENEEAVDDSQLPKDRFSAERLKGVDSTLKIQPAELGDSAVYLCASSLDVGGLYNEQFFGPGTRLTVL.

V gene TRBV7-2 combines with J gene TRBJ2-7; no definite D call. The CDR3 consists of 11 residues. Germline V CDR1 and CDR2: SGHTA, FQGNSA. V lost 1 base, J lost 3 bases, and 1 base lay in between. The CDR3 DNA sequence: TGTGCCAGCAGCTTAGTCTACGAGCAGTACTTC. Its protein is CASSLVYEQYF.

The CDR3 region has the DNA TGTGCCAGTAGCATAACAGGGGGGAACTATGGCTACACCTTC. It specifies CASSITGGNYGYTF. The V and J genes are TRBV19 and TRBJ1-2; 8 positions agree with TRBD1. The CDR3 extends over 14 amino acids. After removal of 6 bases from V and 2 bases from J, the junction contained 5 bases not matched to a gene. Germline CDR1 is LNHDA and CDR2 is SQIVND (reference sequence). Using reference TRBV19 and TRBJ1-2 for the parts outside the CDR3, the full variable domain is DGGITQSPKYLFRKEGQNVTLSCEQNLNHDAMYWYRQDPGQGLRLIYYSQIVNDFQKGDIAEGYSVSREKKESFPLTVTSAQKNPTAFYLCASSITGGNYGYTFGSGTRLTVV.

The J gene is TRBJ2-3, the V gene TRBV5-6; D unresolved. The length of the CDR3 is 13 residues. V gave up 2 bases and J gave up 2 bases, with 6 bases separating them. Germline V gene data show CDR1 as SGHDT and CDR2 as YYEEEE. The CDR3 loop is CASSFGATDTQYF. CDR3 DNA sequence: TGTGCCAGCAGCTTCGGAGCCACAGATACGCAGTATTTT.

This clone was counted between two and nine times. This chain links TRBV13 with TRBJ1-6; no definite D call. Germline V gene sequence: CDR1 PRHDT, CDR2 FYEKMQ (reference sequence). The CDR3 sequence is 12 residues long. Deletions cut 0 bases from V and 10 bases from J, with 4 bases between. CDR3 sequence: CASSLGPSPLHF. The CDR3 nucleotides read TGTGCCAGCAGCTTAGGCCCCTCACCCCTCCACTTT. The full variable domain, in which reference TRBV13 and TRBJ1-6 provide the parts outside the CDR3, is AAGVIQSPRHLIKEKRETATLKCYPIPRHDTVYWYQQGPGQDPQFLISFYEKMQSDKGSIPDRFSAQQFSDYHSELNMSSLELGDSALYFCASSLGPSPLHFGNGTRLTVT.

The chain is built from TRBV6-5 and TRBJ2-7; 8 bases are a match to TRBD2. Germline loops: CDR1 MNHEY, CDR2 SVGAGI. There are 12 residues in the CDR3. V dropped 8 bases and J dropped 6; count of bases not matched to a gene: 6. CDR3 residues: CASREGKGEQYF. Written as DNA, the CDR3 is TGTGCCAGCCGGGAGGGAAAGGGCGAGCAGTACTTC.

This chain connects TRBV29-1 to TRBJ2-5; D gene unclear. Trimming removed 6 bases at V and 1 base at J, with 6 bases between. Per germline, CDR1 SQVTM and CDR2 ANQGSEA. This CDR3 region has 11 residues. The DNA of the CDR3 is TGCAGCGTACGACTCCAAGAGACCCAGTACTTC. Translated: CSVRLQETQYF.

The J gene is TRBJ1-4, the V gene TRBV5-1, with TRBD1 as a possible D gene (5 bases). The CDR3 covers 14 residues. V lost 3 bases and J 4 bases, leaving 10 bases between the germline ends. Germline loops: CDR1 SGHRS, CDR2 YFSETQ. The CDR3 nucleotides read TGCGCCAGCAGCTCCGGGACGGATAATGAAAAACTGTTTTTT. Protein sequence: CASSSGTDNEKLFF.

This chain uses TRBV18 with TRBJ2-3; D is perhaps TRBD2 (6 bases). V was shortened by 3 bases and J by 5 bases, with 24 bases between the two germline ends. CDR1 KGHSH and CDR2 LQKENI come from the germline V gene. This CDR3 contains 18 residues. DNA for the CDR3: TGTGCCAGCTCACCCTTCCTCGTGGGAGGCCCCCAGGGAGATACGCAGTATTTT. It specifies CASSPFLVGGPQGDTQYF. Full variable domain (missing parts from reference TRBV18 and TRBJ2-3): NAGVMQNPRHLVRRRGQEARLRCSPMKGHSHVYWYRQLPEEGLKFMVYLQKENIIDESGMPKERFSAEFPKEGPSILRIQQVVRGDSAAYFCASSPFLVGGPQGDTQYFGPGTRLTVL.

J is TRBJ2-7 and V is TRBV6-5, with 10 bases that match TRBD1. Per the germline V gene, CDR1 is MNHEY and CDR2 is SVGAGI. V lost 0 bases to trimming and J lost 3 bases; unmatched junction nucleotides: 2. The CDR3 loop spans 15 amino acids. The CDR3 nucleotides are TGTGCCAGCAGTTACTCGGGGACAGGGGACTACGAGCAGTACTTC. Encoded protein: CASSYSGTGDYEQYF.

The chain combines TRBV19 with TRBJ2-1, with TRBD2 matching 11 bases. V was pared by 3 bases and J by 6 bases, with 13 bases of the junction left unmatched. Germline lookup yields CDR1 LNHDA and CDR2 SQIVND (reference sequence). The CDR3 spans 18 residues. The CDR3 loop reads CASSIRATSGSARNEQFF. The CDR3 DNA reads as TGTGCCAGTAGTATTCGCGCTACTAGCGGGAGTGCGCGCAATGAGCAGTTCTTC.

This clone was observed a single time. This sequence joins TRBV12-3 or TRBV12-4 and TRBJ2-5; D is undetermined. The CDR3 extends over 11 amino acids. Between the trimmed V and J ends, which lost 6 bases and 5 bases, there was a span of 7 bases. The CDR3 bases are TGTGCCAGCAGACACGGCGAGACCCAGTACTTC. It encodes CASRHGETQYF.

The V call is TRBV28, the J call TRBJ1-5; D remains unclear. Germline V gene sequence: CDR1 MDHEN, CDR2 SYDVKM. CDR3 size: 15 residues. V dropped 3 bases and J dropped 2 bases, with 11 bases sitting between them. CDR3 region: CASSLGSGGNQPQHF. Here the CDR3 DNA reads TGTGCCAGCAGTTTGGGGTCAGGAGGCAATCAGCCCCAGCATTTT.

The V gene is TRBV4-1, the J gene TRBJ2-1; 11 bases match TRBD2. The ends lost 1 base at V and 4 bases at J; junction bases unmatched: 0. There are 15 residues in the CDR3. Germline-derived CDR1 and CDR2 are MGHRA and YSYEKL. CDR3 in DNA: TGCGCCAGCAGCCAAGGACTAGCGGGATACAATGAGCAGTTCTTC. Amino acids: CASSQGLAGYNEQFF.

V usage is TRBV3-1 (or the pseudogene TRBV3-2) and J usage is TRBJ2-5; D unclear. Trimming removed 9 bases from V and 6 bases from J, with 14 bases in between. The CDR3 is 12 residues long. From germline, CDR1 is LGHDT and CDR2 YNNKEL (reference sequence). The CDR3 DNA sequence: TGTGCCAGGTCGAACTTTCGTAAGACCCAGTACTTC. The encoded protein is CARSNFRKTQYF.

The chain combines TRBV7-2 with TRBJ2-7, with 8 positions matching TRBD2. V was pared by 2 bases and J by 4 bases, with 7 bases of the junction left unmatched. This CDR3 has 15 amino acids. In germline, CDR1 is SGHTA, CDR2 FQGNSA. As DNA, the CDR3 is TGTGCCAGCAGCTTACAAGCGGGAGTTAGTTACGAGCAGTACTTC. It is translated as CASSLQAGVSYEQYF.

This clone was seen only a few times. This chain connects TRBV5-1 to TRBJ2-3; 9 bases map to TRBD2. The CDR3 length is 16 residues. The germline gives CDR1 SGHRS, CDR2 YFSETQ. The J segment lost 4 bases and the V segment lost 2 bases, leaving 8 bases of the junction unmatched. The CDR3 region is CASSFAAGGLADTQYF. CDR3 nucleotide sequence: TGCGCCAGCAGCTTCGCGGCGGGGGGGCTCGCAGATACGCAGTATTTT.

The chain recombines TRBV29-1 with TRBJ2-7; 7 nucleotides align to TRBD2. Germline V CDR1 and CDR2: SQVTM, ANQGSEA. Trimming removed 4 bases from V and 2 bases from J; junction bases left unmatched: 11. The CDR3 consists of 15 residues. This CDR3 is CSVGSLAGGPYEQYF. As DNA, the CDR3 is TGCAGCGTTGGATCCTTAGCGGGTGGTCCCTACGAGCAGTACTTC.

The V call is TRBV5-8, the J call TRBJ2-3; no clear D. Trimming left V 0 bases short and J 2 bases short, with 10 bases between. The length of the CDR3 is 15 residues. Germline V gene lookup returns CDR1 SGHTS and CDR2 YDEGEE. In DNA form, the CDR3 reads TGTGCCAGCAGCTTGGAGGAACCCCTCACAGATACGCAGTATTTT. It translates to CASSLEEPLTDTQYF.

The genes are TRBV20-1 and TRBJ2-7; D gene unclear. The germline CDR1 and CDR2 sequences are DFQATT and SNEGSKA (reference sequence). This CDR3 is built from 11 residues. Trimming took 0 bases from V and 2 from J, leaving 2 bases between them. The DNA for the CDR3 is TGCAGTGCTAGAGAAGCCTACGAGCAGTACTTC. Its translation is CSAREAYEQYF.

The chain is built from TRBV7-2 and TRBJ2-1; D remains ambiguous. The germline V and J ends were trimmed by 5 bases and 5 bases, with 10 bases remaining between them. The CDR3 length is 13 residues. CDR1 and CDR2 from the germline V gene are SGHTA and FQGNSA. CDR3 in amino acids: CASSPSHNNEQFF. CDR3 DNA sequence: TGTGCCAGCAGCCCCTCCCATAACAATGAGCAGTTCTTC.

The V call is TRBV19, the J call TRBJ2-1; no reliable D call. The CDR3 contains 12 residues. CDR1 is LNHDA and CDR2 is SQIVND in the germline V gene (reference sequence). Trimming shortened V by 5 bases and J by 6 bases, and 8 bases separated the two germline ends. The CDR3 coding sequence is TGTGCCAGTAGTGGCGTTCTCAATGAGCAGTTCTTC. Translated, it gives CASSGVLNEQFF.

V gene TRBV7-9 combines with J gene TRBJ1-5; a possible D gene is TRBD1 (6 bases). Germline V gene data show CDR1 as SEHNR and CDR2 as FQNEAQ (reference sequence). The V gene lost 5 bases and the J gene lost 0 bases, with 14 bases spanning the gap. The CDR3 totals 16 residues. The CDR3 reads CASSNRDTYSNQPQHF. CDR3 nucleotide sequence: TGTGCCAGCAGCAACCGGGACACCTATAGCAATCAGCCCCAGCATTTT.

V is TRBV30 and J is TRBJ1-4; tentative D call: TRBD1 (5 bases). The V end lost 2 bases, the J end lost 10 bases, and 14 bases lay between the germline ends. CDR1 GTSNPN and CDR2 SVGIG come from the germline V gene (reference sequence). The CDR3 has 13 amino acids. CDR3 nucleotides: TGTGCCTGGAGTCCGGACTCTAGGGGAAAACTGTTTTTT. It is translated as CAWSPDSRGKLFF.

The CDR3 bases are TGTGCCAGCAGCGGACCAGCGGGAGGGCCCCGGGGCGGGGAGCTGTTTTTT. Its translation: CASSGPAGGPRGGELFF. This chain joins TRBV5-4 and TRBJ2-2; 10 positions agree with TRBD2. Germline values: CDR1 SGHNT, CDR2 YYREEE (reference sequence). V was clipped by 4 bases and J by 7 bases; unmatched bases: 13. CDR3 length equals 17 residues.

The V and J genes are TRBV2 and TRBJ2-3; 11 bases agree with TRBD2. Germline trimming cut 6 bases from V and 2 bases from J; bases unmatched to any gene: 4. The length of the CDR3 is 15 residues. Germline CDR1 is SNHLY and CDR2 is FYNNEI. This CDR3 reads CASRGLAEITDTQYF. The DNA of the CDR3 is TGTGCCAGCAGGGGACTAGCGGAGATCACAGATACGCAGTATTTT.